A single sample gave rise to the 23 T cell receptor beta chains below, sequenced in a study of cytomegalovirus exposure and HLA in healthy donors. PCR primers comprised 60 Vbeta and 13 Jbeta primers. Clones were read by immunoSEQ multiplex PCR, and TCRdb kept only the in-frame ones, dropping some. Found here are more than 95,000 clones, under 85% of them singletons; the top ten hold 1% to 1.5%. Input material: PBMCs. The receptors here all came from a man aged 40-49 years in good health and CMV-seronegative.

J is TRBJ1-1 and V is TRBV6-1, with unresolved D. There are 15 residues in the CDR3. Germline lookup yields CDR1 MNHNS and CDR2 SASEGT. Trimming removed 0 bases at V and 1 base at J, with 9 bases between. DNA for the CDR3: TGTGCCAGCAGTGAAGCATACCGGTGGAACACTGAAGCTTTCTTT. Protein sequence: CASSEAYRWNTEAFF.

The genes are TRBV4-2 and TRBJ2-7; perhaps TRBD2 as D (6 bases). The CDR3 length is 15 residues. The V end lost 0 bases, the J end lost 3 bases, and 12 bases lay between the germline ends. Germline V gives CDR1 LGHNA, CDR2 YNFKEQ. CDR3: CASSQDLAGRYEQYF. The CDR3 DNA is TGTGCCAGCAGCCAAGATCTGGCGGGGCGCTACGAGCAGTACTTC.

This chain uses TRBV9 with TRBJ1-1, with D perhaps TRBD1 (6 bases). Trimming shortened V by 4 bases and J by 4 bases, and 14 bases separated the two germline ends. The CDR3 is made up of 14 amino acids. Per the germline V gene, CDR1 is SGDLS and CDR2 is YYNGEE. The CDR3 nucleotides read TGTGCCAGCAGCCCCGTCGGGGGGGCCACTGAAGCTTTCTTT. Amino acid sequence: CASSPVGGATEAFF.

CDR3 residues: CASSFGTDTQYF. The CDR3 nucleotides are TGTGCCAGCAGCTTCGGCACAGATACGCAGTATTTT. The V gene is TRBV5-6, the J gene TRBJ2-3; D unresolved. Germline V gene data show CDR1 as SGHDT and CDR2 as YYEEEE. The CDR3 length is 12 residues. V lost 2 bases and J lost 1, with 2 bases in between.

This chain joins TRBV7-6 and TRBJ1-6; 9 bases are shared with TRBD1. Unmatched junction bases numbered 5, after V lost 5 bases and J lost 9 bases. Per the germline V gene, CDR1 is SGHVS and CDR2 is FNYEAQ. This CDR3 has 14 residues. The CDR3 sequence is CASSLGQGLSPLHF. The CDR3 DNA is TGTGCCAGCAGCCTGGGACAGGGACTTTCACCCCTCCACTTT.

The chain carries TRBV7-6 and TRBJ2-5; the D gene is possibly TRBD1 (6 bases). Germline V gives CDR1 SGHVS, CDR2 FNYEAQ. The CDR3 loop spans 14 amino acids. V lost 1 base and J lost 2, with 8 bases in between. CDR3 in DNA: TGTGCCAGCAGCTTAGTCGGGACACAAGAGACCCAGTACTTC. Translated: CASSLVGTQETQYF.

The gene calls are TRBV27 and TRBJ2-7; 9 bases align to TRBD1. The CDR3 covers 13 residues. Per germline, CDR1 MNHEY and CDR2 SMNVEV (reference sequence). With V trimmed by 7 bases and J by 6 bases, 7 bases remained unmatched. CDR3 sequence: CASKGTGIGEQYF. The DNA for the CDR3 is TGTGCCAGCAAAGGGACAGGGATTGGCGAGCAGTACTTC.

This clone appeared once. The V gene is TRBV5-1, the J gene TRBJ2-5; TRBD1 aligns across 7 bases. V lost 4 bases and J lost 1; bases outside the gene matches: 4. Germline V gene sequence: CDR1 SGHRS, CDR2 YFSETQ. This CDR3 is built from 14 residues. CDR3 in amino acids: CASSTGQVQETQYF. CDR3 DNA sequence: TGCGCCAGCAGCACCGGACAGGTCCAAGAGACCCAGTACTTC.

The chain combines TRBV7-9 with TRBJ1-1; 8 bases are shared with TRBD1. Germline CDR1 reads SEHNR; CDR2 reads FQNEAQ (reference sequence). V lost 5 bases, J lost 0 bases, and 5 bases stayed unmatched. The CDR3 sequence is 15 residues long. CDR3 in amino acids: CASSLGTGMNTEAFF. CDR3 bases: TGTGCCAGCAGCCTAGGGACAGGTATGAACACTGAAGCTTTCTTT. The complete variable domain, with remaining parts taken from reference TRBV7-9 and TRBJ1-1, reads DTGVSQNPRHKITKRGQNVTFRCDPISEHNRLYWYRQTLGQGPEFLTYFQNEAQLEKSRLLSDRFSAERPKGSFSTLEIQRTEQGDSAMYLCASSLGTGMNTEAFFGQGTRLTVV.

The chain is built from TRBV9 and TRBJ1-2; D possibly corresponds to TRBD1 (5 bases). V lost 3 bases and J lost 7, with 13 bases in between. The germline V gene has CDR1 SGDLS and CDR2 YYNGEE. The CDR3 consists of 13 residues. The CDR3 protein is CASSAQGGSGYTF. CDR3 sequence (DNA): TGTGCCAGCAGCGCTCAGGGTGGCTCTGGCTACACCTTC.

The rearrangement uses TRBV6-5 and TRBJ2-2; possible D gene TRBD1, 6 bases. Germline CDR1 and CDR2: MNHEY and SVGAGI. V lost 6 bases, J lost 7 bases, and 12 bases lay in between. This CDR3 has 13 residues. The CDR3: CASSSTGFGELFF. The CDR3 coding sequence is TGTGCCAGCAGCTCAACAGGGTTCGGGGAGCTGTTTTTT.

V gene TRBV19 combines with J gene TRBJ2-1, with 13 bases identical to TRBD2. There are 16 residues in the CDR3. CDR1 LNHDA and CDR2 SQIVND come from the germline V gene (reference sequence). The trim removed 5 bases at V and 7 bases at J, leaving 8 bases unmatched. CDR3 sequence: CASSPGLAGAWNEQFF. CDR3 coding DNA: TGTGCCAGTAGTCCAGGACTAGCGGGGGCGTGGAATGAGCAGTTCTTC. Based on the CDR3 plus reference TRBV19 and TRBJ2-1, the full variable domain is DGGITQSPKYLFRKEGQNVTLSCEQNLNHDAMYWYRQDPGQGLRLIYYSQIVNDFQKGDIAEGYSVSREKKESFPLTVTSAQKNPTAFYLCASSPGLAGAWNEQFFGPGTRLTVL.

The chain couples TRBV28 to TRBJ1-4; 8 bases match TRBD1. V dropped 2 bases and J dropped 2; count of bases not matched to a gene: 4. CDR3 length equals 16 residues. Germline CDR1 MDHEN, CDR2 SYDVKM. The CDR3 spells CASSLQGAGTNEKLFF. The CDR3 bases are TGTGCCAGCAGTTTACAGGGGGCGGGCACTAATGAAAAACTGTTTTTT.

In this sample, this clone turned up once. The genes are TRBV27 and TRBJ1-1; D not resolved. CDR3 size: 14 residues. Trimming left V 2 bases short and J 0 bases short, with 7 bases between. The germline V gene has CDR1 MNHEY and CDR2 SMNVEV (reference sequence). CDR3 residues: CASSLNVVNTEAFF. The CDR3 bases are TGTGCCAGCAGTTTAAATGTAGTGAACACTGAAGCTTTCTTT.

The gene calls are TRBV7-3 and TRBJ2-1; 7 nucleotides agree with TRBD2. Germline values: CDR1 SGHTA, CDR2 FQGTGA. The length of the CDR3 is 14 residues. V shed 6 bases and J 8 bases; nucleotides not matched to a gene: 10. CDR3 protein: CASSFAGVGYEQFF. CDR3 sequence (DNA): TGTGCCAGCAGTTTTGCGGGGGTCGGATATGAGCAGTTCTTC.

The V call is TRBV30, the J call TRBJ2-1, with 10 bases matching TRBD2. This CDR3 contains 15 residues. The V gene's germline CDR1 is GTSNPN and CDR2 SVGIG (reference sequence). The V and J ends lost 4 bases and 6 bases, in that order; junction bases with no gene match: 9. Written as DNA, the CDR3 is TGTGCCTGGATTGCCCGACTAGCGGGTTTCAATGAGCAGTTCTTC. It specifies CAWIARLAGFNEQFF.

The rearrangement joins TRBV6-6 to TRBJ1-3, with D possibly TRBD1 on 6 matching bases. V was trimmed by 3 bases and J by 1 base, leaving 10 bases between them. The CDR3 has 15 amino acids. The germline V gene encodes CDR1 MNHNY and CDR2 SVGAGI (reference sequence). The CDR3: CASSYAGASGNTIYF. CDR3 nucleotide sequence: TGTGCCAGCAGTTATGCGGGGGCGTCTGGAAACACCATATATTTT.

This sequence joins TRBV5-1 and TRBJ1-2; D might be TRBD1 (6 bases). The CDR3 extends over 16 amino acids. The germline gives CDR1 SGHRS, CDR2 YFSETQ. Between the trimmed V and J ends, which lost 4 bases and 4 bases, there was a span of 20 bases. The CDR3 loop reads CASSKLGGLNLYGYTF. CDR3 sequence (DNA): TGCGCCAGCAGCAAGCTCGGGGGGCTAAACCTCTATGGCTACACCTTC.

CDR3 region: CSVELGIIAGTTPQYF. CDR3 bases: TGCAGCGTTGAGTTAGGGATTATAGCGGGGACGACCCCCCAGTACTTC. The chain employs TRBV29-1 and TRBJ2-5, with 8 positions matching TRBD2. Unmatched junction bases numbered 18, after V lost 3 bases and J lost 9 bases. Germline values: CDR1 SQVTM, CDR2 ANQGSEA. The CDR3 has 16 residues.

The CDR3 protein is CASSQDRGITEAFF. CDR3 bases: TGTGCCAGCAGCCAAGACAGGGGGATAACTGAAGCTTTCTTT. This chain uses TRBV4-2 with TRBJ1-1; 7 bases fit TRBD1. Trimming at V came to 0 bases and at J to 5 bases, leaving 3 bases not matched to a gene. CDR1 is LGHNA, CDR2 YNFKEQ, per germline. There are 14 residues in the CDR3.

The chain links TRBV6-1 to TRBJ2-3, with 10 nucleotides matching TRBD1. Germline values: CDR1 MNHNS, CDR2 SASEGT. V was clipped by 6 bases and J by 1 base; unmatched bases: 4. This CDR3 spans 15 amino acids. The CDR3 nucleotides are TGTGCCAGCAGCGCCGGGACAGGGGGCACAGATACGCAGTATTTT. Its translation is CASSAGTGGTDTQYF.

The chain links TRBV11-3 to TRBJ2-5; 7 bases map to TRBD1. Germline-derived CDR1 and CDR2 are SGHNT and YENEEA. J gave up 2 bases and V 3 bases, and 12 bases lay outside the gene matches. This CDR3 has 17 amino acids. DNA of the CDR3: TGTGCCAGCAGCTTTACAGGGGTTGCGCAATTTCAAGAGACCCAGTACTTC. Its protein is CASSFTGVAQFQETQYF.

Regarding this clone: The junction shows a germline mismatch at one end, possibly a read error. V and J are TRBV7-3 and TRBJ1-1, with D perhaps matching TRBD1 (6 bases). From germline, CDR1 is SGHTA and CDR2 FQGTGA. The CDR3 contains 12 residues. The CDR3 sequence: CASSIQQGKYSF. DNA of the CDR3: TGTGCCAGCAGCATTCAACAGGGTAAATATTCTTTT.